The 5 T cell receptor beta chains listed next were all sequenced from one sample in a study of immune cell composition in non-small cell lung cancer. Normal lung sampling was at least 3 cm from the tumour, as distant as possible. Here immunoSEQ multiplex PCR was the method, and the copy in TCRdb shows in-frame clones only, minus some. The sample consists of roughly 9,500 clones, 70% to 80% of them appearing once. Sequenced: non-adjacent lung tissue. The receptors shown here come from a human donor with non-small cell lung cancer.

The chain is built from TRBV7-9 and TRBJ2-3; 10 bases are shared with TRBD2. In germline, CDR1 is SEHNR, CDR2 FQNEAQ (reference sequence). This CDR3 is 14 amino acids long. The V segment lost 7 bases and the J segment 3 bases; nucleotides outside the gene matches: 4. The CDR3 coding sequence is TGTGCCAGCATCCTTAGCGGGGGGACAGATACGCAGTATTTT. Protein: CASILSGGTDTQYF.

The V gene is TRBV29-1, the J gene TRBJ1-2; 10 bases match TRBD1. J gave up 2 bases and V 3 bases, and 12 bases lay outside the gene matches. The CDR3 loop spans 17 amino acids. Germline-derived CDR1 and CDR2 are SQVTM and ANQGSEA. CDR3 coding DNA: TGCAGCGTTGAGGGGGGGGGACAGGGGTTAGGGAACTATGGCTACACCTTC. It translates to CSVEGGGQGLGNYGYTF.

The rearrangement links TRBV28 to TRBJ2-1; D possibly matches TRBD1 or TRBD2 (5 bases each). The ends were cut back, 7 bases at V and 13 bases at J, with 17 bases in the middle. This CDR3 has 12 residues. Germline V gene sequence: CDR1 MDHEN, CDR2 SYDVKM. DNA of the CDR3: TGTGCCAGCACCTCCGGGACCCCTGTTCAGTTCTTC. The encoded protein is CASTSGTPVQFF.

The J gene is TRBJ2-7, the V gene TRBV19; 12 positions match TRBD1. V trimming: 7 bases; J trimming: 3 bases; junction bases outside the gene matches: 7. The CDR3 is made up of 15 amino acids. From germline, CDR1 is LNHDA and CDR2 SQIVND (reference sequence). The CDR3 DNA reads TGTGCCAGTACAGCCGGGACAGGGGGCTTCTACGAGCAGTACTTC. Amino acid sequence: CASTAGTGGFYEQYF.

The chain is built from TRBV7-2 and TRBJ1-2; tentative D call: TRBD1 (6 bases). The CDR3 contains 14 residues. The germline CDR1 and CDR2 sequences are SGHTA and FQGNSA. Trimming pared 1 base from V and 5 bases from J, leaving 11 bases between. CDR3 sequence reads: CASSLVAGEYGYTF. The CDR3 nucleotides read TGTGCCAGCAGCTTAGTGGCAGGGGAGTATGGCTACACCTTC.